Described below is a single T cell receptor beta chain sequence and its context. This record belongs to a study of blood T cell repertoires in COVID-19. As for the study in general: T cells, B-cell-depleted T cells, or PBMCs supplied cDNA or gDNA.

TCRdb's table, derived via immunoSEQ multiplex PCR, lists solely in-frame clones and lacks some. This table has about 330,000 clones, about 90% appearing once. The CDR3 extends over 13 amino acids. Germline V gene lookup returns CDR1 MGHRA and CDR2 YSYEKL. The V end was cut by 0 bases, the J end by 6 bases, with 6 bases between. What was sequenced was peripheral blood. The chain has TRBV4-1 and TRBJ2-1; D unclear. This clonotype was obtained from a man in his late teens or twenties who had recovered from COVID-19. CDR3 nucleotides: TGCGCCAGCAGCCAAGACCCACTCAATGAGCAGTTCTTC. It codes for CASSQDPLNEQFF.